Below, 12 T cell receptor beta chains from the same sample are listed, as sequenced in a study of CD8+CD57+ T cells in acquired aplastic anemia. Profiles of TCR beta VDJ and CDR3 were generated from a genomic DNA template. TCRdb called the reads again in MiXCR, with one record for every CDR3 protein. The table lists 350,000 to 450,000 distinct CDR3 sequences, 60% to 80% of them singletons. The sample taken for sequencing was sorted CD4+, CD8+, or CD8+CD57+ T cells (not recorded which) from PBMCs. The receptors shown here come from a human donor in good health, serving as a control.

The gene calls are TRBV3-2 and TRBJ2-7; the D call of TRBD2 is as the table states it, not checked on the DNA. TRBV3-2 is tagged as a pseudogene. This CDR3 has 15 residues. This CDR3 reads CASSQHRRGSNEQYF. The CDR3 coding sequence is TGCGCCAGCAGCCAACACCGGCGGGGATCTAACGAGCAGTACTTC.

Comments on this clonotype: At one of its ends the junction is not consistent with the germline gene, which may arise from a read error. V and J are TRBV7-3 and TRBJ2-2, with a weak D call TRBD1 (5 bases). CDR3 length: 13 amino acids. Per the germline V gene, CDR1 is SGHTA and CDR2 is FQGTGA. The CDR3 is CASSLDDSDELFF. The DNA for the CDR3 is TGTGCCAGCAGCTTAGACGACAGCGATGAGCTGTTTTTC. Together with reference TRBV7-3 and TRBJ2-2, the CDR3 gives the full variable domain: GAGVSQTPSNKVTEKGKYVELRCDPISGHTALYWYRQSLGQGPEFLIYFQGTGAADDSGLPNDRFFAVRPEGSVSTLKIQRTERGDSAVYLCASSLDDSDELFFGEGSRLTVL.

Points on this clonotype: Given the absence of the conserved phenylalanine or tryptophan at the CDR3 end, a read error is likely. The chain is built from TRBV7-9 and TRBJ1-6; a weak D match, TRBD1 (6 bases). Trimming shortened V by 5 bases and J by 14 bases, and 25 bases separated the two germline ends. The CDR3 is 16 residues long. CDR1 is SEHNR and CDR2 is FQNEAQ in the germline V gene (reference sequence). The CDR3 nucleotides read TGTGCCAGCAGCCAACTCCTCTTTCCGGGACATAACGCCCTCCACTCT. Encoded protein: CASSQLLFPGHNALHS.

This clonotype was seen just once. The chain recombines TRBV20-1 with TRBJ1-3; D perhaps matches TRBD1 (6 bases). Deletions cut 4 bases from V and 12 bases from J, with 16 bases between. Germline assignment: CDR1 DFQATT and CDR2 SNEGSKA (reference sequence). The CDR3 spans 12 residues. CDR3 in amino acids: CSAMPGQRNIYF. Written as DNA, the CDR3 is TGCAGTGCTATGCCGGGACAAAGAAACATATATTTT.

V gene TRBV4-3 combines with J gene TRBJ2-7; TRBD1 aligns across 8 bases. After removal of 1 base from V and 3 bases from J, the junction contained 2 bases not matched to a gene. Germline loops: CDR1 LGHNA, CDR2 YSLEER. This CDR3 comprises 14 residues. CDR3 sequence (DNA): TGCGCCAGCAGCCAAGTGGACAGGGTCTACGAGCAGTACTTC. Translation: CASSQVDRVYEQYF.

J is TRBJ2-7 and V is TRBV9, with unresolved D. The CDR3 runs 16 residues. Germline V gives CDR1 SGDLS, CDR2 YYNGEE. V was pared by 4 bases and J by 8 bases, with 25 bases between. The DNA of the CDR3 is TGTGCCAGCAGCCCGGGTCCCCCCGCGCACGGAAACAAGCAGTACTTC. Encoded protein: CASSPGPPAHGNKQYF.

This clonotype has a count of ten or more. The V gene is TRBV6-5, the J gene TRBJ1-4; D not resolved. The germline V gene has CDR1 MNHEY and CDR2 SVGAGI. This CDR3 contains 14 residues. V was shortened by 7 bases and J by 5 bases, with 14 bases between the two germline ends. In DNA form, the CDR3 reads TGTGCCAGCACCACTGGGCCGACAAATGAAAAACTGTTTTTT. It yields the protein CASTTGPTNEKLFF.

In this sample, this clonotype turned up many times. The rearrangement uses TRBV12-3 or TRBV12-4 and TRBJ2-2; TRBD1 matches at 7 bases. This CDR3 has 13 residues. Unmatched junction bases numbered 4, after V lost 6 bases and J lost 6 bases. For the CDR3, the DNA is TGTGCCAGCAGACCGCAGGGGGCCGGGGAGCTGTTTTTT. Its protein product is CASRPQGAGELFF.

This clonotype was detected many times. The chain employs TRBV3-1 and TRBJ1-2; the D is unclear. The CDR3 runs to 14 residues. The V end was cut by 0 bases, the J end by 8 bases, with 13 bases between. CDR1 and CDR2 from the germline V gene are LGHDT and YNNKEL (reference sequence). The CDR3 DNA follows: TGTGCCAGCAGCCAAGATCCGTGGCTGGGGGGCTACACCTTC. Its translation: CASSQDPWLGGYTF.

In regard to this clonotype: Germline is not matched at one junction end, which may reflect a read error. This sequence joins TRBV29-1 and TRBJ1-2, with a tentative D call TRBD1 (5 bases). The CDR3 sequence is 16 residues long. Germline CDR1 and CDR2: SQVTM and ANQGSEA. The DNA for the CDR3 is TGCAGTGCTAGCGGTGTTACGGGGGGACTCGGCTATGGCTACACTTTC. Amino acids: CSASGVTGGLGYGYTF. Variable domain in full (rest from reference TRBV29-1 and TRBJ1-2): SAVISQKPSRDICQRGTSLTIQCQVDSQVTMMFWYRQQPGQSLTLIATANQGSEATYESGFVIDKFPISRPNLTFSTLTVSNMSPEDSSIYLCSASGVTGGLGYGYTFGSGTRLTVV.

This clonotype was recorded a few times. Just one base apart from a much larger clone, this may be a read error. The chain is built from TRBV12-3 or TRBV12-4 and TRBJ1-5; D may be TRBD1 (6 bases). The CDR3 covers 18 residues. The CDR3: CAGSPQLGTYYSNQPQHF. The DNA of the CDR3 is TGTGCCGGCAGTCCCCAGTTAGGGACATATTATAGCAATCAGCCCCAGCATTTT.

As to this clonotype: The conserved phenylalanine or tryptophan is not found at the CDR3 terminus, so this likely reflects a read error. The genes are TRBV10-2 and TRBJ1-2; tentatively, D is TRBD1 (5 bases). Germline CDR1 and CDR2: WSHSY and SAAADI. Trimming took 6 bases from V and 8 from J, leaving 22 bases between them. The CDR3 extends over 15 amino acids. The CDR3: CASRYPGPNTRGYTL. The CDR3 DNA sequence: TGCGCCAGCAGGTATCCGGGGCCCAACACACGGGGCTACACCCTC.